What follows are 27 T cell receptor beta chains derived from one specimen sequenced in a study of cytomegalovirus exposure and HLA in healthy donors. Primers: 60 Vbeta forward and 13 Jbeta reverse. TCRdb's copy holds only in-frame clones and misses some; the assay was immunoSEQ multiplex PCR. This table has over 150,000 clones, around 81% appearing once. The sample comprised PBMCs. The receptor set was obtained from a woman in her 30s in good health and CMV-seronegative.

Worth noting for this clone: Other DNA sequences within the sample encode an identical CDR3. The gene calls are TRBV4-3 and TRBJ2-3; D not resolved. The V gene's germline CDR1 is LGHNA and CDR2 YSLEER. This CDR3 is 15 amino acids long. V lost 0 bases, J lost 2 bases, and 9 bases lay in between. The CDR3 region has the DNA TGCGCCAGCAGCCAAGATTCAGGCTACACAGATACGCAGTATTTT. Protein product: CASSQDSGYTDTQYF.

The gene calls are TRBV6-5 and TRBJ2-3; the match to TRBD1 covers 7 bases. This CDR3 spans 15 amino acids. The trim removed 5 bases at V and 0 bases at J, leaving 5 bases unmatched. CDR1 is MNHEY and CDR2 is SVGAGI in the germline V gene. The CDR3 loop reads CASSGQASSTDTQYF. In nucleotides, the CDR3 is TGTGCCAGCAGTGGACAGGCGTCTAGCACAGATACGCAGTATTTT.

CDR3 loop: CASSLALGASEKLFF. The CDR3 region has the DNA TGCGCCAGCAGCTTGGCTCTGGGGGCTAGTGAAAAACTGTTTTTT. This rearrangement joins TRBV5-1 to TRBJ1-4, with D maybe TRBD1 (6 bases). This CDR3 is 15 amino acids long. The germline V gene encodes CDR1 SGHRS and CDR2 YFSETQ. The V end was cut by 0 bases, the J end by 7 bases, with 13 bases between.

The CDR3 nucleotides are TGTGCCAGCAGTTTAGAGCGAGATACGCAGTATTTT. Its protein product is CASSLERDTQYF. V usage is TRBV28 and J usage is TRBJ2-3; D gene ambiguous. CDR3 length equals 12 residues. The V end lost 2 bases, the J end lost 5 bases, and 5 bases lay between the germline ends. Per germline, CDR1 MDHEN and CDR2 SYDVKM.

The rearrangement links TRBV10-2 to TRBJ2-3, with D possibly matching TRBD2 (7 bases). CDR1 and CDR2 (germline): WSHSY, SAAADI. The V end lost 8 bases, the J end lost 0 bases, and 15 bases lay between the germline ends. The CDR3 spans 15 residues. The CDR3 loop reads CASDGRGHSTDTQYF. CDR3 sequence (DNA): TGCGCCAGCGATGGGCGGGGGCATAGCACAGATACGCAGTATTTT.

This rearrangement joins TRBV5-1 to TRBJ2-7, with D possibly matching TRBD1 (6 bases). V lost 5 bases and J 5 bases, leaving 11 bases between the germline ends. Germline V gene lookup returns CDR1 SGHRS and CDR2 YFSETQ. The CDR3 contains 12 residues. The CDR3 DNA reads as TGCGCCAGCAGATATGACAGGCACGAGCAGTACTTC. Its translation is CASRYDRHEQYF.

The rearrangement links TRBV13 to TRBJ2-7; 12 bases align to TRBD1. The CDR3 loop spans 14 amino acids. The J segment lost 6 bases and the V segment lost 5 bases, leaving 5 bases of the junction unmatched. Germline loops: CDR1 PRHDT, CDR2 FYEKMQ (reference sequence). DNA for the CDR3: TGTGCCAGCAGCGCCGGGACAGGGGGCGGCGAGCAGTACTTC. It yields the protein CASSAGTGGGEQYF. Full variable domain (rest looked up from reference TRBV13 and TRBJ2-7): AAGVIQSPRHLIKEKRETATLKCYPIPRHDTVYWYQQGPGQDPQFLISFYEKMQSDKGSIPDRFSAQQFSDYHSELNMSSLELGDSALYFCASSAGTGGGEQYFGPGTRLTVT.

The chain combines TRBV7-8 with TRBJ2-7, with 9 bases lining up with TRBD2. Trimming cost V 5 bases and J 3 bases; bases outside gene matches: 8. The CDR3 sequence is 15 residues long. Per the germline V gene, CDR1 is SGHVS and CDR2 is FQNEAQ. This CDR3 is CASSDRSGRYYEQYF. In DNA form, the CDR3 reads TGTGCCAGCAGCGACCGAAGCGGGAGGTACTACGAGCAGTACTTC.

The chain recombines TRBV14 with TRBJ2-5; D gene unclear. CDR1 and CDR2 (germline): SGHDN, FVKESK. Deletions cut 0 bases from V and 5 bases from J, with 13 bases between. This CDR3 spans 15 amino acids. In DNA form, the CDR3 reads TGTGCCAGCAGCCAAGAGGGTCTGGTCGGGGAGACCCAGTACTTC. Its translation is CASSQEGLVGETQYF. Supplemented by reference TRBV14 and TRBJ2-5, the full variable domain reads EAGVTQFPSHSVIEKGQTVTLRCDPISGHDNLYWYRRVMGKEIKFLLHFVKESKQDESGMPNNRFLAERTGGTYSTLKVQPAELEDSGVYFCASSQEGLVGETQYFGPGTRLLVL.

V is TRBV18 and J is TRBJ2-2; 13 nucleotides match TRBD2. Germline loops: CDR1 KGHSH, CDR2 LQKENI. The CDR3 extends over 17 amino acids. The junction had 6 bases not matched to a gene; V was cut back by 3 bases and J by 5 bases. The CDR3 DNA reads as TGTGCCAGCTCACCGGGGACTAGCGGGATCGGGACCGGGGAGCTGTTTTTT. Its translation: CASSPGTSGIGTGELFF.

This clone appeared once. The CDR3 sequence: CASSFSGQGAYEQYF. The CDR3 DNA is TGTGCCAGCAGCTTCTCGGGACAGGGGGCCTACGAGCAGTACTTC. V usage is TRBV7-3 and J usage is TRBJ2-5; 11 bases line up with TRBD1. TRBJ2-7 explains the end of the DNA better; the J call may be wrong. The CDR3 length is 15 residues. The germline V gene has CDR1 SGHTA and CDR2 FQGTGA.

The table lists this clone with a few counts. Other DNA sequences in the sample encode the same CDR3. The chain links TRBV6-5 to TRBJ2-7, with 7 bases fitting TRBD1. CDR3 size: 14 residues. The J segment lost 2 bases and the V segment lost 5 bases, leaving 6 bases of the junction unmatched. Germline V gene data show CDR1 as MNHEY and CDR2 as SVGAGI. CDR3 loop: CASSPRTGAYEQYF. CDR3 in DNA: TGTGCCAGCAGTCCGAGGACAGGAGCCTACGAGCAGTACTTC.

CDR3: CASSLGGQGKKGPYNEQFF. CDR3 sequence (DNA): TGTGCCAGCAGTTTAGGGGGACAGGGTAAAAAGGGGCCTTACAATGAGCAGTTCTTC. The genes are TRBV27 and TRBJ2-1, with 9 bases aligning to TRBD1. The V segment lost 2 bases and the J segment 4 bases; nucleotides outside the gene matches: 15. CDR3 length: 19 amino acids. Germline V lookup: CDR1 MNHEY, CDR2 SMNVEV (reference sequence).

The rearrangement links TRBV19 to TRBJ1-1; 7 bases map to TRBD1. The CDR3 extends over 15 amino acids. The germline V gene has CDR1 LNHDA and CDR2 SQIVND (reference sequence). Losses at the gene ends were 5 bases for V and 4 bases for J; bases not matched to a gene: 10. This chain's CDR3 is CASSGTQGRTTEAFF. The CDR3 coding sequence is TGTGCCAGTAGTGGGACACAGGGGAGGACCACTGAAGCTTTCTTT.

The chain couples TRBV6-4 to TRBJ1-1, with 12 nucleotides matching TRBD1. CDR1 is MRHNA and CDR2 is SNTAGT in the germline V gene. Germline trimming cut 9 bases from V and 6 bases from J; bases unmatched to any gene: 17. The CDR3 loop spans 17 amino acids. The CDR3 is CASISFRDRGLKAEAFF. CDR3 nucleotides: TGTGCCAGTATATCGTTCCGGGACAGGGGGCTCAAAGCTGAAGCTTTCTTT.

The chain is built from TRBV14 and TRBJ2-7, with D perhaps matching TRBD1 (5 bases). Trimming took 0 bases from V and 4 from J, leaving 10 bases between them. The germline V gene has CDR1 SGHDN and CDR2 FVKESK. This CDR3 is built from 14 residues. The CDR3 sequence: CASSQDTGPYEQYF. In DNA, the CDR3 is TGTGCCAGCAGCCAAGATACAGGCCCTTACGAGCAGTACTTC.

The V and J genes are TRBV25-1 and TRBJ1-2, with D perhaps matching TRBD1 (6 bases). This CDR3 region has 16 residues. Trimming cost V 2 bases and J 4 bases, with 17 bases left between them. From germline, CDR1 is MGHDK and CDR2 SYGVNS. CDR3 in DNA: TGTGCCAGCAGTGAAGGGCCACAGGGTGATGGCTATGGCTACACCTTC. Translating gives CASSEGPQGDGYGYTF.

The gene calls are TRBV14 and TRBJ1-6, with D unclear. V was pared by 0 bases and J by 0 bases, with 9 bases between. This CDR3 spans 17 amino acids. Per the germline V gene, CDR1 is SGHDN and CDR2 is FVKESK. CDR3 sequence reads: CASSQDLRSSYNSPLHF. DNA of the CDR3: TGTGCCAGCAGCCAAGACTTACGGAGCTCCTATAATTCACCCCTCCACTTT.

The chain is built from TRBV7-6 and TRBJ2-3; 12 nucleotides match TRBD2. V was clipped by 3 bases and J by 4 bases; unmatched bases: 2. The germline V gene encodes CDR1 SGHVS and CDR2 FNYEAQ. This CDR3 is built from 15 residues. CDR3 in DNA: TGTGCCAGCAGCTTGACTAGCGGGAGCGCAGATACGCAGTATTTT. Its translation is CASSLTSGSADTQYF.

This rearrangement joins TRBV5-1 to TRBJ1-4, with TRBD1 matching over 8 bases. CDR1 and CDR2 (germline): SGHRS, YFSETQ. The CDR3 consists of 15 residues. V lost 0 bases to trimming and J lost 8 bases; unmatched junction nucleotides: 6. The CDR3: CASSLAMGQAEKLFF. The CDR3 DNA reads TGCGCCAGCAGCTTGGCCATGGGACAGGCCGAAAAACTGTTTTTT.

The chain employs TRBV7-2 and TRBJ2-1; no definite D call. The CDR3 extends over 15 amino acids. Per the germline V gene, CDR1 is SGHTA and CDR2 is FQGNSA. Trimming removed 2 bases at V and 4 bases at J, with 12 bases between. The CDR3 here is CASSLYSLLYNEQFF. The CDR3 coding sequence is TGTGCCAGCAGCTTATACAGCCTTTTATACAATGAGCAGTTCTTC.

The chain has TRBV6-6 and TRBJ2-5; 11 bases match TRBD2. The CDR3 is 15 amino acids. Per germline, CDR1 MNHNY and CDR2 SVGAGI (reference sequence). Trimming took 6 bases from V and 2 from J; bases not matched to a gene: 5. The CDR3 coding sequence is TGTGCCAGCAGACCTCGACTAGCGGGGCAAGAGACCCAGTACTTC. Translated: CASRPRLAGQETQYF.

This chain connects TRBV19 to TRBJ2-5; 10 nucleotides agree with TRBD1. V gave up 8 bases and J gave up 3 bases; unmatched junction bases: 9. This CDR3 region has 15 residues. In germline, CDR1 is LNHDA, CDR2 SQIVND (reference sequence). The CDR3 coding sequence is TGTGCCAGTTCAATGGACAGGGGGATTAAAGAGACCCAGTACTTC. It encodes CASSMDRGIKETQYF.

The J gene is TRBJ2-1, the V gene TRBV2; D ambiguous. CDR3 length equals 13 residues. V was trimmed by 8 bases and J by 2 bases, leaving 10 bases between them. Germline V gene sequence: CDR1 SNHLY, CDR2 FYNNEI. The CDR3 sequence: CASVPLAYNEQFF. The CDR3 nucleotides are TGTGCCAGCGTACCACTCGCCTACAATGAGCAGTTCTTC.

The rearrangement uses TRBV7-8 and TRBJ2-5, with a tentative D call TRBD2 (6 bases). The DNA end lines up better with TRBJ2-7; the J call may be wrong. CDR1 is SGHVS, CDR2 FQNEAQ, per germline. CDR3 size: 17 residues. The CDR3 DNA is TGTGCCAGCAGCTTAGTCCCCCCCGGGAGTAATCTCTACGAGCAGTACTTC. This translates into CASSLVPPGSNLYEQYF.

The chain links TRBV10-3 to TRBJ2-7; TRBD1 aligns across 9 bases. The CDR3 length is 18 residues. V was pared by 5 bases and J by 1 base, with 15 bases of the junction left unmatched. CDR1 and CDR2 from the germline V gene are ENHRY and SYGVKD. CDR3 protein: CAISPGQGFWTRSYEQYF. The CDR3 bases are TGTGCCATCAGTCCGGGACAGGGTTTTTGGACACGGTCCTACGAGCAGTACTTC.

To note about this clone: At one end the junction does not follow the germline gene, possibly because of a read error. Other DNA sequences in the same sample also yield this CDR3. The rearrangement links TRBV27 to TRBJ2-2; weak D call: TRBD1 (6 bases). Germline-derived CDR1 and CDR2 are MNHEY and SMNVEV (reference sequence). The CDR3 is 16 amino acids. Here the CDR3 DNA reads TGTGCCAGCACCTTCGCACAGGGTTTGGGCACCGGGGAGCTGTTTTTC. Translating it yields CASTFAQGLGTGELFF.